This T cell receptor beta chain came from a study of T cells after yellow fever vaccination. The authors made TCR cDNA by 5'RACE template switching, adding a universal primer site and UMIs. Each CDR3 protein gets one entry after TCRdb re-called the 5' RACE reads with MiXCR. The sample lists 300,000 to 400,000 distinct CDR3 sequences; under 15% were seen once. The germline gives CDR1 KGHDR, CDR2 SFDVKD. The V segment lost 9 bases and the J segment 3 bases; nucleotides outside the gene matches: 7. The CDR3 runs 14 residues. General observations from the study: Reappearance after the booster was seen for most primary-vaccination clones, at 96% CD4 and roughly 90% CD8.

As concerns this clonotype: Its antigen is as yet unknown.

The V gene is TRBV24-1, the J gene TRBJ1-2; TRBD1 matches at 9 bases. Source: CD4+ T cells sorted from PBMCs, taken 15 days after the yellow fever booster vaccination. The receptor comes from a young man who received the YFV17D yellow fever vaccine. This chain's CDR3 is CATSPRDRDYGYTF. CDR3 DNA sequence: TGTGCCACCTCGCCCCGGGACAGGGACTATGGCTACACCTTC.